The 3 T cell receptor beta chains reported below all come from one sample, sequenced in a study of T cells in tuberculosis. Sequenced by immunoSEQ multiplex PCR; TCRdb stores in-frame clones only, minus some. The sample shows about 20,000 clones, approximately 90% of them seen only once. Material: PBMCs. The receptors were sampled from a donor aged 10-29 years with latent tuberculosis or without tuberculosis infection.

This chain joins TRBV19 and TRBJ1-6, with TRBD1 matching 7 bases. Germline CDR1 and CDR2: LNHDA and SQIVND (reference sequence). The junction had 7 bases not matched to a gene; V was cut back by 5 bases and J by 3 bases. The CDR3 has 16 amino acids. CDR3 nucleotide sequence: TGTGCCAGTAGTCCCCCGACAGGGTTCTATAATTCACCCCTCCACTTT. This translates into CASSPPTGFYNSPLHF.

The rearrangement links TRBV5-1 to TRBJ2-3; 7 bases agree with TRBD1. The CDR3 contains 14 residues. The trim removed 4 bases at V and 1 base at J, leaving 3 bases unmatched. CDR1 is SGHRS, CDR2 YFSETQ, per germline. The CDR3 protein is CASSPGQGTDTQYF. Here the CDR3 DNA reads TGCGCCAGCAGCCCTGGACAGGGCACAGATACGCAGTATTTT.

The chain's CDR3 is CASRTRFGGMDEQFF. The DNA of the CDR3 is TGTGCCAGCAGGACAAGGTTTGGAGGAATGGATGAGCAGTTCTTC. The V call is TRBV6-5, the J call TRBJ2-1; weak D call: TRBD2 (5 bases). Per germline, CDR1 MNHEY and CDR2 SVGAGI. V lost 6 bases and J lost 8, with 20 bases in between. The CDR3 consists of 15 residues.